The sequence of this TCR beta chain was determined in a study of blood T cell repertoires in COVID-19. Study overall: Specimens from acute and convalescent COVID-19 originated in the United States, Italy and Spain. T cells, B-cell-depleted T cells, or PBMCs supplied cDNA or gDNA.

A Seattle source enrolled patients during active infection and followed them longitudinally. Authors' analysis steps: How many nucleated cells were present was estimated from reference gene primer amplification. Assay: immunoSEQ multiplex PCR; the TCRdb copy retains only in-frame clones and omits some. The DNA was the basis for D and trimming; V, J and clone size are from that table. The data show 160,000 or so clones, around nine tenths seen once. CDR1 is SGHRS, CDR2 YFSETQ, per germline. The V end was cut by 7 bases, the J end by 0 bases, with 13 bases between. This CDR3 is built from 14 residues. Sequences were obtained from peripheral blood. The sequence derives from a woman in her 70s with COVID-19, enrolled during active disease. The V gene is TRBV5-1, the J gene TRBJ1-1; weak D call: TRBD1 (6 bases). CDR3 sequence (DNA): TGCGCCAGCGGCCCCCAGGGGATGAACACTGAAGCTTTCTTT. Protein product: CASGPQGMNTEAFF.